This T cell receptor (beta chain) was recorded in a study of shared T cell receptors in the human thymus (dated by TCRdb to about 2021). Background for the entire study: The study examined how the human thymus generates shared, self-reactive T-cell receptor alpha chains.

CDR1 and CDR2, per the germline V gene, are LGHNA and YSLEER. From its cysteine to its phenylalanine, the CDR3 spans 17 amino acids. The read is trimmed to its CDR3 DNA, 51 bases read in frame from base 1. The junction carries 15 bases between V and J, which are trimmed by 0 bases and 4 bases respectively. The library was prepared using the immunoSEQ multiplex PCR assay. TCRdb holds this immuneACCESS table with in-frame rearrangements only. Some clones are missing; in checked studies, unresolved V genes explain under half, and the rest has no known cause. Here the sample has 500,000 to 550,000 clones; 75% to 85% occur a single time. The top ten clones comprise about 0.012% of the sample. About this clone itself: The clone's antigen remains unknown. One base away there is no much larger clone; base qualities are not given.

The sample was also reused in another study, on human thymus T cells. As that second study puts it: Immunologically healthy infants undergoing open corrective cardiac surgery for congenital heart defects in Finland were used as donors. Thymus tissue was obtained as surgical resects removed during corrective cardiac surgery. Biased V and J gene segment usage appeared to be present in both thymic and peripheral blood repertoires. The related research reported highly overlapping thymic TCR repertoires among unrelated individuals. TCR alpha and beta repertoires from roughly 8 infant thymus samples and four related peripheral blood samples were characterized in the study. The infant donors were about 7 to 244 days old, and the cohort included over five males and a couple of females. Thymocytes were mechanically released from the tissue and were stored as pellets of roughly 9-33 million cells at -70 degrees C. A QIAsymphony instrument was used to extract genomic DNA from frozen cell pellets. The immunoSEQ multiplex PCR assay was used to amplify the TCRB and TCRAD loci from a standardized quantity of quality-controlled genomic DNA. The V(D)J region was spanned by amplicons of a length sufficient to cover the CDR3 and to identify V and J genes. The commercial immunoSEQ service was used to sequence amplicons on an Illumina platform. Primer bias and sequencing errors were corrected using previously described methods, and TCRAD and TCRB definitions followed the IMGT database. immunoSEQ Analyzer 3.0 and VDJTools were used for repertoire analysis, which covered basic statistics, V/J segment usage, diversity estimates, rarefaction and pairwise overlap. Chao1, ChaoE, Efron-Thisted, Shannon and inverse Simpson indices were used to estimate diversity, which was also estimated on datasets down-sampled to the smallest sample. Repertoire overlap used strict matching of CDR3 nucleotide sequence, V gene and J gene, with Jaccard-based multidimensional scaling clustering. Thymus samples yielded on average about 810,000 unique TCRB clonotypes, compared with roughly 92,000 from blood samples.

This receptor was identified in a boy younger than two with a congenital heart defect. Donor details come from another sample of the same person, matched by shared clones. The V and J segments used are TRBV4-3 and TRBJ2-2; TRBD1 is a possible D gene, resting on 5 matching bases. The sequenced sample was thymocytes. Read as DNA, the sequence is TGCGCCAGCAGCCAAGATCCCACAGGTGCCCCCACCGGGGAGCTGTTTTTT. This translates into CASSQDPTGAPTGELFF.